Below are 22 T cell receptor beta chains sequenced from a single sample in a study of lymphopenia after photon versus proton radiotherapy. Sequencing was performed with immunoSEQ multiplex PCR; in TCRdb, only in-frame clones are kept and a portion is missing. The sample records approximately 47,000 clones, over 75% being singletons. The source was peripheral blood, collected from a patient treated with photon-based radiotherapy. These receptors all come from a man between 35 and 55 years old with gastric cancer.

The V gene is TRBV7-3, the J gene TRBJ1-2, with 10 nucleotides matching TRBD1. The CDR3 loop spans 13 amino acids. V lost 5 bases, J lost 7 bases, and 4 bases stayed unmatched. CDR1 is SGHTA, CDR2 FQGTGA, per germline. The DNA of the CDR3 is TGTGCCAGCAGCCTCCGGACAGGGGGTGGCTACACCTTC. Protein product: CASSLRTGGGYTF.

Details on this clone: Other DNA sequences within the sample encode an identical CDR3. The chain employs TRBV27 and TRBJ1-5; 10 bases align to TRBD1. The CDR3 sequence is 15 residues long. CDR1 is MNHEY and CDR2 is SMNVEV in the germline V gene (reference sequence). Trimming took 3 bases from V and 6 from J; bases not matched to a gene: 5. DNA for the CDR3: TGTGCCAGCAGTTTGACAGGGGGCGCAGGTCAGCCCCAGCATTTT. Protein sequence: CASSLTGGAGQPQHF.

The chain carries TRBV30 and TRBJ2-7; the D is unclear. Trimming shortened V by 4 bases and J by 6 bases, and 16 bases separated the two germline ends. Per germline, CDR1 GTSNPN and CDR2 SVGIG (reference sequence). The CDR3 runs to 13 residues. This CDR3 reads CAWKSRKDPEQYF. In DNA, the CDR3 is TGTGCCTGGAAAAGCCGGAAGGACCCCGAGCAGTACTTC. The whole variable domain, filled in from reference TRBV30 and TRBJ2-7, reads SQTIHQWPATLVQPVGSPLSLECTVEGTSNPNLYWYRQAAGRGLQLLFYSVGIGQISSEVPQNLSASRPQDRQFILSSKKLLLSDSGFYLCAWKSRKDPEQYFGPGTRLTVT.

The chain has TRBV27 and TRBJ2-1, with 15 bases that match TRBD2. V lost 5 bases and J lost 0; bases outside the gene matches: 17. CDR3 length: 22 amino acids. Germline V lookup: CDR1 MNHEY, CDR2 SMNVEV (reference sequence). The CDR3 spells CASSLYGGLAGGFPPSYNEQFF. Here the CDR3 DNA reads TGTGCCAGCAGTCTATACGGGGGACTAGCGGGGGGTTTCCCCCCCTCCTACAATGAGCAGTTCTTC.

The chain carries TRBV4-1 and TRBJ2-2; a weak D match, TRBD2 (5 bases). Germline V lookup: CDR1 MGHRA, CDR2 YSYEKL. CDR3 length equals 15 residues. Trimming stripped 4 bases from V and 5 bases from J, with 14 bases between. CDR3 region: CASSRGYTRTGELFF. DNA of the CDR3: TGCGCCAGCAGCCGAGGGTATACGAGGACCGGGGAGCTGTTTTTT.

The chain links TRBV5-1 to TRBJ2-3, with unresolved D. Germline lookup yields CDR1 SGHRS and CDR2 YFSETQ. V lost 0 bases and J lost 5, with 1 base in between. There are 11 residues in the CDR3. CDR3 amino acids: CASSLEDTQYF. As DNA, the CDR3 is TGCGCCAGCAGCTTGGAAGATACGCAGTATTTT. The entire variable domain, with the rest obtained from reference TRBV5-1 and TRBJ2-3, is as follows: KAGVTQTPRYLIKTRGQQVTLSCSPISGHRSVSWYQQTPGQGLQFLFEYFSETQRNKGNFPGRFSGRQFSNSRSEMNVSTLELGDSALYLCASSLEDTQYFGPGTRLTVL.

Note on this clone: A read error may produce the germline difference seen at one junction end. This rearrangement joins TRBV6-1 to TRBJ1-2, with D perhaps matching TRBD1 (6 bases). The V gene's germline CDR1 is MNHNS and CDR2 SASEGT. This CDR3 contains 11 residues. Here the CDR3 reads CASSEEGRGGF. Written as DNA, the CDR3 is TGTGCCAGCAGTGAGGAGGGCAGGGGAGGCTTC.

The chain combines TRBV14 with TRBJ2-1; D unresolved. Trimming left V 4 bases short and J 5 bases short, with 6 bases between. CDR3 length: 12 residues. Germline CDR1 and CDR2: SGHDN and FVKESK. DNA of the CDR3: TGTGCCAGCAGCCCCACCAACAATGAGCAGTTCTTC. Its translation is CASSPTNNEQFF.

The chain recombines TRBV2 with TRBJ2-5; 9 bases align to TRBD1. This CDR3 has 13 residues. CDR1 SNHLY and CDR2 FYNNEI come from the germline V gene. V lost 5 bases, J lost 4 bases, and 2 bases stayed unmatched. The CDR3 coding sequence is TGTGCCAGCAGTAACAGGGGGCGAGAGACCCAGTACTTC. Protein sequence: CASSNRGRETQYF.

This clone was detected a few times. The chain is built from TRBV28 and TRBJ1-6; D might be TRBD1 (5 bases). Germline CDR1 and CDR2: MDHEN and SYDVKM. This CDR3 comprises 14 residues. Trimming removed 5 bases from V and 8 bases from J, with 13 bases in between. CDR3 in DNA: TGTGCCAGCAGTACCCAGGGTTTATATTCACCCCTCCACTTT. As protein: CASSTQGLYSPLHF.

The V call is TRBV4-1, the J call TRBJ1-1; unclear D gene. Germline V CDR1 and CDR2: MGHRA, YSYEKL. V gave up 0 bases and J gave up 0 bases, with 8 bases separating them. CDR3 size: 15 residues. The DNA for the CDR3 is TGCGCCAGCAGCCAAGATCCGATCATGAACACTGAAGCTTTCTTT. Protein sequence: CASSQDPIMNTEAFF.

This clone has only one observation. J is TRBJ1-1 and V is TRBV18; perhaps TRBD1 as D (6 bases). The CDR3 is 14 residues long. CDR1 is KGHSH and CDR2 is LQKENI in the germline V gene. The V end lost 5 bases, the J end lost 0 bases, and 10 bases lay between the germline ends. CDR3 DNA: TGTGCCAGCTCAGGGCAGGGGTTGAACACTGAAGCTTTCTTT. This translates into CASSGQGLNTEAFF.

V and J are TRBV2 and TRBJ1-3, with D tentatively TRBD1 (5 bases). Germline CDR1 SNHLY, CDR2 FYNNEI. The CDR3 loop spans 16 amino acids. V lost 5 bases to trimming and J lost 0 bases, with 14 bases between them. CDR3 DNA: TGTGCCAGCAGTTACCGGGGACCCAGCTCTGGAAACACCATATATTTT. It translates to CASSYRGPSSGNTIYF.

This rearrangement joins TRBV11-2 to TRBJ2-1; D remains unclear. Per germline, CDR1 SGHAT and CDR2 FQNNGV. The CDR3 consists of 12 residues. The ends were cut back, 4 bases at V and 7 bases at J, with 8 bases in the middle. The CDR3, as DNA: TGTGCCAGCAGCTCACTGTGGAATGAGCAGTTCTTC. This sequence encodes CASSSLWNEQFF.

The V call is TRBV2, the J call TRBJ1-3; 8 positions match TRBD1. This CDR3 is built from 14 residues. CDR1 and CDR2 (germline): SNHLY, FYNNEI. The trim removed 6 bases at V and 11 bases at J, leaving 12 bases unmatched. The CDR3 DNA reads as TGTGCCAGCAGCTTATCGACAGGGGACCTTTCCATATATTTT. This sequence encodes CASSLSTGDLSIYF. The whole variable domain, filled in from reference TRBV2 and TRBJ1-3, reads EPEVTQTPSHQVTQMGQEVILRCVPISNHLYFYWYRQILGQKVEFLVSFYNNEISEKSEIFDDQFSVERPDGSNFTLKIRSTKLEDSAMYFCASSLSTGDLSIYFGEGSWLTVV.

The chain recombines TRBV6-1 with TRBJ1-2, with TRBD1 as a possible D gene (5 bases). The CDR3 is 13 amino acids. Germline CDR1 and CDR2: MNHNS and SASEGT. Trimming took off 2 bases at V and 4 bases at J, with 8 bases between the two ends. The CDR3 loop is CASSERGAYGYTF. In nucleotides, the CDR3 is TGTGCCAGCAGTGAACGTGGGGCCTATGGCTACACCTTC.

This chain links TRBV6-1 with TRBJ1-6; D may be TRBD1 (5 bases). The germline V gene encodes CDR1 MNHNS and CDR2 SASEGT. The CDR3 extends over 15 amino acids. Trimming cost V 5 bases and J 10 bases, with 18 bases left between them. This CDR3 is CASSPEGSLRSPLHF. CDR3 bases: TGTGCCAGCAGTCCGGAGGGGAGCCTCCGGTCACCCCTCCACTTT.

This chain links TRBV11-2 with TRBJ1-6, with D unclear. Germline-derived CDR1 and CDR2 are SGHAT and FQNNGV. Trimming pared 2 bases from V and 13 bases from J, leaving 9 bases between. The CDR3 extends over 12 amino acids. CDR3 protein: CASSLSVIPLHF. The CDR3 coding sequence is TGTGCCAGCAGCTTAAGCGTCATTCCCCTCCACTTT.

The genes are TRBV25-1 and TRBJ1-1; D unclear. Germline V gives CDR1 MGHDK, CDR2 SYGVNS. The CDR3 has 11 amino acids. V lost 1 base to trimming and J lost 9 bases, with 6 bases between them. CDR3 DNA: TGTGCCAGCAGTGAATTGACCCAAGCTTTCTTT. Translated, it gives CASSELTQAFF.

V and J are TRBV9 and TRBJ2-2; 8 bases are shared with TRBD2. Trimming at V came to 4 bases and at J to 4 bases, leaving 12 bases not matched to a gene. Germline CDR1 is SGDLS and CDR2 is YYNGEE. There are 17 residues in the CDR3. The chain's CDR3 is CASSRLPGLDLTGELFF. The CDR3, as DNA: TGTGCCAGCAGCCGACTCCCGGGACTAGACCTCACCGGGGAGCTGTTTTTT.

V gene TRBV9 combines with J gene TRBJ1-2; the match to TRBD1 covers 9 bases. The V segment lost 5 bases and the J segment 11 bases; nucleotides outside the gene matches: 13. Germline lookup yields CDR1 SGDLS and CDR2 YYNGEE. The CDR3 loop spans 14 amino acids. CDR3 sequence (DNA): TGTGCCAGCAGTGACCCCGGGACAGGGTTGAGTTACACCTTC. This encodes CASSDPGTGLSYTF. Full variable domain (missing parts from reference TRBV9 and TRBJ1-2): DSGVTQTPKHLITATGQRVTLRCSPRSGDLSVYWYQQSLDQGLQFLIQYYNGEERAKGNILERFSAQQFPDLHSELNLSSLELGDSALYFCASSDPGTGLSYTFGSGTRLTVV.

The chain employs TRBV18 and TRBJ1-2; the match to TRBD1 covers 8 bases. J lost 4 bases, V lost 4 bases, and 5 bases had no gene match. The CDR3 consists of 14 residues. Germline CDR1 is KGHSH and CDR2 is LQKENI. DNA of the CDR3: TGTGCCAGCTCACGACAGGGGCAGGGCTATGGCTACACCTTC. Residues: CASSRQGQGYGYTF.